This TCR beta chain was documented in a study of neurological immune-mediated disorders. Synthesis of cDNA was performed by 5'RACE using 10-nucleotide random UMIs. TCRdb fed the 5' RACE reads into MiXCR, producing one record per CDR3 protein. Here the sample spans roughly 57,000 distinct CDR3 sequences, roughly 8.4% being singletons. Germline-derived CDR1 and CDR2 are MNHEY and SVGAGI. The CDR3 covers 12 residues. Time point indicated: longitudinal time-point 3. Sample: PBMCs. The chain carries TRBV6-5 and TRBJ1-5; 7 nucleotides match TRBD1. This TCR came from a woman between 35 and 50 years old in good health. This chain's CDR3 is CANKQGNQPQHF. CDR3 DNA sequence: TGTGCAAACAAACAGGGGAATCAGCCCCAGCATTTT.